This record covers a single T cell receptor (beta chain). This clonotype turned up a few times. The antigen it recognizes is unknown. Base quality data are lacking; no much larger clone is found one base away. Library method: 5' RACE. The reads were generated on an Illumina HiSeq 2500. A second 7 to 11 cycle PCR used a sample-barcoded 5' primer and a J-beta primer mix. A unique molecular identifier was introduced onto each TCR beta cDNA molecule by a template-switch 5' adaptor carrying 12 random nucleotides. Each sample yielded at least 2.5 million CDR3-containing paired-end reads. First-strand cDNA was synthesized from all RNA with the Mint cDNA synthesis kit, primed by a TRBC-specific oligonucleotide. Following uracil-DNA glycosylase treatment, all cDNA underwent a first 18-cycle PCR with the universal primers M1SS and BC2_uni_R. The study's own analysis went as follows. For normalization, 1 million high-quality reads were randomly selected from each sample, with every read carrying a distinct molecular identifier. Instead of being binned into consensus sequences, reads that shared molecular identifiers were thrown out. CDR3 identification, clonotype clustering and error correction used MiTCR with a Q25 quality threshold and the strictest error-elimination algorithm. Lower-bound total TCR beta diversity was estimated with a nonparametric unseen species model using Euler transformation. TCRdb reprocessing: public reads trimmed at Q25 with fastp, clones called with MiXCR, in-frame beta chains kept. Each entry is one CDR3 protein sequence, shown with its most common DNA and genes. The V and J calls follow TCRdb's processing rather than the paper's. The sample table lists about 1.6 million distinct CDR3 sequences, almost 35% of them with a count of one. The biggest ten clones account for about 11% of the sample.

The sample is drawn from a study of blood T cells in healthy people across ages (dated by TCRdb to 2014 to 2015). For the wider study: In model experiments, template switching captured about one uniquely barcoded TCR beta cDNA molecule for every two T cells. To track age-related changes in TCR beta repertoire diversity, the study relied on deep sequencing normalized with unique cDNA molecular identifiers. Donors were grouped into four age groups: young (average 16 years), middle-aged (roughly 40), aged (about 60) and long-lived (82). To avoid experimental bias, donors of different ages were randomly spread across the sequencing lanes. For two donors (one aged 18 to 29 and one aged 80 or older), the study analyzed two additional independent replicas of 1 million unique cDNA reads from the same blood draw. Study-wide conclusions, independent of this receptor: There was a strong correlation between observed TCR beta diversity and the percentage of naive T cells measured by flow cytometry. Since profiling was done on bulk unsorted PBMCs, naive and antigen-experienced compartments could not be conclusively compared. Estimates of total diversity based on one million sequenced T cells were considered lower bounds and underestimates. Compared with the aged group, more naive CD4+ T cells, fewer expanded clones and increased TCR diversity were shown by the long-lived group, suggesting age selection. Because the CMV infection status of the donors was unknown, age-related changes in expanded clonotypes may potentially have been confounded. As age increased, observed TCR beta diversity per million T cells dropped in a roughly linear way, and a significant reduction was already evident by age 40.

Donors were around 37 systemically healthy Caucasian individuals from Russia aged roughly 6 to 95 years. Approximately 9.7 milliliters of peripheral blood were drawn from each donor into EDTA-treated Vacutainer tubes. Ficoll-Paque density-gradient centrifugation was used to isolate PBMCs, with at least 6.5 million per sample. Total RNA, at least 6 micrograms per sample, was extracted from PBMCs with Trizol reagent. For every donor, an aliquot of PBMCs went through flow cytometry to measure the percentages of naive CD45RAhigh/CD27high T cells. The CDR3 covers 14 residues, taking in both the cysteine and the phenylalanine. Solely the CDR3 DNA is kept, with 42 bases framed from the first base. V and J are truncated by 7 bases and 0 bases respectively, leaving an intervening sequence of 12 bases.

The sample was blood. The sequence came from a woman aged 25 to 45 in good health. This chain is built from TRBV12-3 or TRBV12-4 and TRBJ1-2, with TRBD1 as a weak D call on 6 bases. The CDR3 loop reads CASKPGTPNYGYTF. The DNA is as follows: TGTGCCAGCAAACCGGGGACACCTAACTATGGCTACACCTTC.